Listed here are 27 T cell receptor beta chains from one sample, sequenced in a study of shared clonotypes between healthy human individuals. Naive CD8 cells comprised CD45RO-negative, CCR7-positively selected cells, excluding terminally differentiated effector memory CD45RA+ cells. Assay: immunoSEQ multiplex PCR; the TCRdb copy retains only in-frame clones and omits some. Here the sample spans around 2,100,000 clones, over 85% being singletons. The specimen was naive CD8+ T cells sorted from blood. All receptors derive from a man younger than 35 in good health.

V gene TRBV6-6 combines with J gene TRBJ1-2; possible D gene TRBD1, 5 bases. CDR3 length: 13 residues. The germline CDR1 and CDR2 sequences are MNHNY and SVGAGI (reference sequence). The V gene lost 7 bases and the J gene lost 4 bases, with 13 bases spanning the gap. The CDR3 here is CASTPGGSYGYTF. The CDR3 coding sequence is TGTGCCAGCACCCCGGGGGGTTCCTATGGCTACACCTTC.

CDR3 in amino acids: CAWSVHGIQFGIRGYTF. CDR3 nucleotide sequence: TGTGCCTGGAGTGTACACGGGATTCAGTTCGGGATCCGGGGCTACACCTTC. The chain recombines TRBV30 with TRBJ1-2; D remains ambiguous. Germline CDR1 is GTSNPN and CDR2 is SVGIG (reference sequence). The CDR3 loop spans 17 amino acids. With 0 bases removed from V and 8 bases from J, the gap between germline ends came to 25 bases.

The table lists this clone with a count of one. The chain employs TRBV5-4 and TRBJ2-1; 7 nucleotides line up with TRBD2. The ends lost 2 bases at V and 10 bases at J; junction bases unmatched: 6. Germline V gene data show CDR1 as SGHNT and CDR2 as YYREEE (reference sequence). The CDR3 has 13 residues. The CDR3 nucleotides read TGTGCCAGCAGCTTTCCTAGCGGTCAAGAGCAGTTCTTC. Protein sequence: CASSFPSGQEQFF.

The chain recombines TRBV7-8 with TRBJ2-1, with TRBD2 identical over 12 bases. With 1 base clipped from V and 8 bases from J, the junction kept 6 bases outside the gene matches. The CDR3 runs 16 residues. Germline V gene sequence: CDR1 SGHVS, CDR2 FQNEAQ. The CDR3 loop is CASSLGLAGVIDEQFF. The DNA of the CDR3 is TGTGCCAGCAGCTTAGGACTAGCGGGAGTCATCGATGAGCAGTTCTTC.

This rearrangement joins TRBV5-8 to TRBJ2-7, with 7 bases matching TRBD1. V shed 6 bases and J 2 bases; nucleotides not matched to a gene: 8. Germline values: CDR1 SGHTS, CDR2 YDEGEE. This CDR3 spans 14 amino acids. DNA of the CDR3: TGTGCCAGCACCTTCCCGGGACAGACCTACGAGCAGTACTTC. It encodes CASTFPGQTYEQYF.

In this sample, this clone turned up once. The chain employs TRBV9 and TRBJ1-6; possible D gene TRBD1, 6 bases. The CDR3 has 16 amino acids. Germline assignment: CDR1 SGDLS and CDR2 YYNGEE. The V gene lost 3 bases and the J gene lost 0 bases, with 10 bases spanning the gap. CDR3 DNA: TGTGCCAGCAGCGGCGACAGGAGCTCCTATAATTCACCCCTCCACTTT. Protein product: CASSGDRSSYNSPLHF. Filled out from reference TRBV9 and TRBJ1-6, the complete variable domain reads DSGVTQTPKHLITATGQRVTLRCSPRSGDLSVYWYQQSLDQGLQFLIQYYNGEERAKGNILERFSAQQFPDLHSELNLSSLELGDSALYFCASSGDRSSYNSPLHFGNGTRLTVT.

The rearrangement links TRBV5-4 to TRBJ2-7, with D perhaps assigned TRBD1 or TRBD2 (6 bases each). CDR1 and CDR2 (germline): SGHNT, YYREEE (reference sequence). The CDR3 spans 16 residues. Trimming removed 4 bases at V and 2 bases at J, with 19 bases between. CDR3 region: CASSPPGGAGAYEQYF. In DNA, the CDR3 is TGTGCCAGCAGCCCCCCCGGCGGGGCAGGGGCCTACGAGCAGTACTTC.

The chain recombines TRBV27 with TRBJ2-3, with 7 positions matching TRBD2. Germline CDR1 is MNHEY and CDR2 is SMNVEV (reference sequence). The CDR3 runs to 14 residues. The ends lost 6 bases at V and 4 bases at J; junction bases unmatched: 7. CDR3 sequence (DNA): TGTGCCAGCAGGCCTCGACTAGCCCCAGATACGCAGTATTTT. This gives the protein CASRPRLAPDTQYF.

Remarks on this clone: Other DNA sequences within the sample encode an identical CDR3. The V gene is TRBV10-2, the J gene TRBJ2-7; D is undetermined. V was cut by 1 base and J by 5 bases, with 3 bases left in between. The CDR3 is 11 residues long. Germline V gene sequence: CDR1 WSHSY, CDR2 SAAADI. The CDR3 DNA reads as TGCGCCAGCAGTGAGTATCACGAGCAGTACTTC. Translated: CASSEYHEQYF.

The CDR3 region has the DNA TGTGCCAGCAGTCCCTTGGCGGGGGGGTACTATGGCTACACCTTC. Translated: CASSPLAGGYYGYTF. This rearrangement joins TRBV27 to TRBJ1-2; TRBD1 might be the D (5 bases). V was clipped by 5 bases and J by 3 bases, with 16 bases between them. Per germline, CDR1 MNHEY and CDR2 SMNVEV (reference sequence). The CDR3 has 15 amino acids.

The chain has TRBV4-3 and TRBJ2-3; TRBD2 agrees at 9 bases. Germline lookup yields CDR1 LGHNA and CDR2 YSLEER. The length of the CDR3 is 16 residues. The V gene end was trimmed by 2 bases and the J gene end by 5 bases; junction bases not matched to a gene: 8. CDR3 region: CASSQTAGGEGDTQYF. CDR3 coding DNA: TGCGCCAGCAGCCAAACGGCGGGAGGGGAAGGAGATACGCAGTATTTT.

Comments on this clone: Its ends do not fully match the called genes, so a read error is possible. J is TRBJ1-5 and V is TRBV7-7, with TRBD1 as a possible D gene (5 bases). CDR1 is SSHAT, CDR2 FNYEAQ, per germline (reference sequence). CDR3 size: 11 residues. CDR3: CASKGDQPQHF. For the CDR3, the DNA is TGTGCTAGCAAAGGGGACCAGCCCCAGCATTTT.

This clone appeared a single time. The chain employs TRBV7-9 and TRBJ2-2; 9 nucleotides match TRBD1. Unmatched junction bases numbered 2, after V lost 0 bases and J lost 6 bases. The CDR3 runs 15 residues. Germline CDR1 and CDR2: SEHNR and FQNEAQ (reference sequence). The chain's CDR3 is CASSLADRGPGELFF. The CDR3 DNA follows: TGTGCCAGCAGCTTAGCGGACAGGGGACCCGGGGAGCTGTTTTTT.

CDR3 nucleotides: TGTGCCAGCAGTGTTACAGGGCTTGAGGAAAAACTGTTTTTT. Translated: CASSVTGLEEKLFF. The V gene is TRBV27, the J gene TRBJ1-4; D is perhaps TRBD1 (6 bases). The CDR3 consists of 14 residues. Germline V lookup: CDR1 MNHEY, CDR2 SMNVEV (reference sequence). V lost 5 bases to trimming and J lost 8 bases, with 15 bases between them. Looking up the rest from reference TRBV27 and TRBJ1-4 gives the full variable domain: EAQVTQNPRYLITVTGKKLTVTCSQNMNHEYMSWYRQDPGLGLRQIYYSMNVEVTDKGDVPEGYKVSRKEKRNFPLILESPSPNQTSLYFCASSVTGLEEKLFFGSGTQLSVL.

The chain recombines TRBV27 with TRBJ2-1; perhaps TRBD2 as D (5 bases). CDR1 is MNHEY and CDR2 is SMNVEV in the germline V gene (reference sequence). The CDR3 is 16 amino acids. Trimming took off 5 bases at V and 0 bases at J, with 14 bases between the two ends. CDR3 protein: CASSLNVGSSYNEQFF. For the CDR3, the DNA is TGTGCCAGCAGTCTAAACGTAGGGAGCTCCTACAATGAGCAGTTCTTC.

The chain combines TRBV5-6 with TRBJ2-3; tentatively, D is TRBD2 (7 bases). Trimming removed 0 bases from V and 5 bases from J, with 16 bases in between. The CDR3 has 16 residues. The germline V gene encodes CDR1 SGHDT and CDR2 YYEEEE. The CDR3 spells CASSLATGGTLDTQYF. The CDR3 coding sequence is TGTGCCAGCAGCTTGGCGACGGGGGGCACATTAGATACGCAGTATTTT.

The chain is built from TRBV9 and TRBJ2-1; TRBD2 agrees at 7 bases. J was trimmed by 0 bases and V by 3 bases; bases with no gene match: 3. The CDR3 loop spans 15 amino acids. Germline lookup yields CDR1 SGDLS and CDR2 YYNGEE. As DNA, the CDR3 is TGTGCCAGCAGCGGAGGGACTACCTCCTACAATGAGCAGTTCTTC. Translated, it gives CASSGGTTSYNEQFF.

The chain has TRBV7-9 and TRBJ2-2; no definite D call. The germline gives CDR1 SEHNR, CDR2 FQNEAQ (reference sequence). V lost 5 bases and J 3 bases, leaving 4 bases between the germline ends. The CDR3 is 12 residues long. This CDR3 reads CASSEYTGELFF. The CDR3 DNA follows: TGTGCCAGCAGCGAATACACCGGGGAGCTGTTTTTT.

Details on this clone: The same CDR3 can be traced to other DNA sequences in this sample. The chain links TRBV29-1 to TRBJ1-2, with D uncertain. Germline lookup yields CDR1 SQVTM and CDR2 ANQGSEA. Trimming left V 0 bases short and J 2 bases short, with 7 bases between. The CDR3 is made up of 13 amino acids. Written as DNA, the CDR3 is TGCAGCGTTGAAGATCGGGAGAACTATGGCTACACCTTC. Protein: CSVEDRENYGYTF.

V gene TRBV28 combines with J gene TRBJ2-6; the D is unclear. V lost 3 bases, J lost 0 bases, and 9 bases lay in between. Germline assignment: CDR1 MDHEN and CDR2 SYDVKM. The CDR3 length is 16 residues. CDR3 residues: CASSFGSVSGANVLTF. DNA for the CDR3: TGTGCCAGCAGTTTTGGAAGCGTCTCTGGGGCCAACGTCCTGACTTTC.

The chain has TRBV7-9 and TRBJ2-5; 13 nucleotides match TRBD2. CDR1 and CDR2 from the germline V gene are SEHNR and FQNEAQ (reference sequence). The CDR3 is 16 residues long. Trimming at V came to 5 bases and at J to 5 bases, leaving 8 bases not matched to a gene. The CDR3 here is CASSDGGLAGSETQYF. CDR3 DNA: TGTGCCAGCAGCGACGGGGGACTAGCGGGAAGCGAGACCCAGTACTTC.

The chain carries TRBV10-2 and TRBJ1-2; D call uncertain. This CDR3 is built from 14 residues. CDR1 is WSHSY, CDR2 SAAADI, per germline. Trimming cost V 4 bases and J 0 bases, with 9 bases left between them. CDR3 sequence reads: CASSASESNYGYTF. CDR3 DNA: TGCGCCAGCAGTGCATCAGAATCTAACTATGGCTACACCTTC.

With respect to this clone: This CDR3 is also generated by other DNA sequences in the sample. CDR3 sequence: CASSIGSTYEQYF. The CDR3 coding sequence is TGTGCCAGTAGTATAGGCAGTACCTACGAGCAGTACTTC. The J gene is TRBJ2-7, the V gene TRBV19; D is ambiguous. CDR3 length: 13 amino acids. V was shortened by 1 base and J by 2 bases, with 6 bases between the two germline ends. The germline gives CDR1 LNHDA, CDR2 SQIVND (reference sequence).

This chain links TRBV28 with TRBJ1-5; 9 nucleotides align to TRBD1. CDR3 length: 19 amino acids. V shed 2 bases, J shed 0 bases, and the junction held 11 bases outside the gene matches. Germline CDR1 MDHEN, CDR2 SYDVKM. The CDR3 is CASSLRSTGGPYSNQPQHF. CDR3 nucleotides: TGTGCCAGCAGTTTACGGTCGACAGGGGGTCCTTATAGCAATCAGCCCCAGCATTTT.

The chain employs TRBV5-1 and TRBJ1-5; D possibly corresponds to TRBD1 (5 bases). V was cut by 0 bases and J by 0 bases, with 10 bases left in between. The CDR3 contains 16 residues. Germline-derived CDR1 and CDR2 are SGHRS and YFSETQ. The CDR3 nucleotides are TGCGCCAGCAGCTTGGAGTCAGGGCATAGCAATCAGCCCCAGCATTTT. Amino acids: CASSLESGHSNQPQHF. Full variable domain (remainder filled in from reference TRBV5-1 and TRBJ1-5): KAGVTQTPRYLIKTRGQQVTLSCSPISGHRSVSWYQQTPGQGLQFLFEYFSETQRNKGNFPGRFSGRQFSNSRSEMNVSTLELGDSALYLCASSLESGHSNQPQHFGDGTRLSIL.

V is TRBV7-2 and J is TRBJ2-7, with D tentatively TRBD1 or TRBD2 (5 bases each). Germline CDR1 SGHTA, CDR2 FQGNSA. The CDR3 sequence is 14 residues long. The V end was cut by 5 bases, the J end by 2 bases, with 13 bases between. The CDR3 loop is CASSPSGRAYEQYF. The CDR3 nucleotides are TGTGCCAGCAGCCCATCGGGACGTGCCTACGAGCAGTACTTC.

This clone was observed a single time. The chain employs TRBV6-1 and TRBJ2-3; no clear D. V was clipped by 4 bases and J by 3 bases, with 8 bases between them. This CDR3 is 13 amino acids long. Germline loops: CDR1 MNHNS, CDR2 SASEGT. The CDR3 sequence: CASSAARTDTQYF. DNA of the CDR3: TGTGCCAGCAGTGCGGCCAGGACAGATACGCAGTATTTT.